Following are 5 T cell receptor beta chains from one sample sequenced in a study of T cells after yellow fever vaccination. TCRdb reprocessed the 5' RACE reads via MiXCR and lists one record per CDR3 protein. The sample includes about 350,000 distinct CDR3 sequences, 4.1% of them seen just once. The source material was PBMCs, sampled 5 days after the yellow fever booster vaccination. The origin of the receptors is a man aged 18 to 29 who received the YFV17D yellow fever vaccine.

The sample holds many counts of this clonotype. The chain couples TRBV5-1 to TRBJ2-1; D is unclear. CDR3 length equals 11 residues. The germline V gene encodes CDR1 SGHRS and CDR2 YFSETQ. The germline V and J ends were trimmed by 0 bases and 10 bases, with 5 bases remaining between them. In DNA form, the CDR3 reads TGCGCCAGCAGCTTGGAACAGGAGCAGTTCTTC. Translation gives CASSLEQEQFF. The whole variable domain, remainder taken from reference TRBV5-1 and TRBJ2-1, is KAGVTQTPRYLIKTRGQQVTLSCSPISGHRSVSWYQQTPGQGLQFLFEYFSETQRNKGNFPGRFSGRQFSNSRSEMNVSTLELGDSALYLCASSLEQEQFFGPGTRLTVL.

This clonotype was picked up a small number of times. The chain is built from TRBV19 and TRBJ1-3; D is uncertain. Trimming stripped 6 bases from V and 0 bases from J, with 9 bases between. CDR3 length equals 14 residues. Germline assignment: CDR1 LNHDA and CDR2 SQIVND (reference sequence). In DNA form, the CDR3 reads TGTGCCAGTAGCCCAGACGACTCTGGAAACACCATATATTTT. It codes for CASSPDDSGNTIYF.

Ten or more counts support this clonotype. The chain links TRBV6-1 to TRBJ2-5; no clear D gene. CDR1 MNHNS and CDR2 SASEGT come from the germline V gene. Trimming removed 0 bases from V and 4 bases from J, with 3 bases in between. This CDR3 is built from 12 residues. The CDR3 is CASSEALETQYF. CDR3 DNA sequence: TGTGCCAGCAGTGAAGCTTTAGAGACCCAGTACTTC.

In its sample, this clonotype was seen a few times. This chain links TRBV5-1 with TRBJ1-5; possible D gene TRBD1, 6 bases. Germline V gene lookup returns CDR1 SGHRS and CDR2 YFSETQ. Trimming removed 2 bases at V and 5 bases at J, with 20 bases between. The CDR3 is 17 amino acids. CDR3 sequence reads: CASSLHPPRGGDQPQHF. CDR3 in DNA: TGCGCCAGCAGCTTACACCCGCCGAGGGGGGGAGATCAGCCCCAGCATTTT. The full variable domain, rest sourced from reference TRBV5-1 and TRBJ1-5, is KAGVTQTPRYLIKTRGQQVTLSCSPISGHRSVSWYQQTPGQGLQFLFEYFSETQRNKGNFPGRFSGRQFSNSRSEMNVSTLELGDSALYLCASSLHPPRGGDQPQHFGDGTRLSIL.

The table lists this clonotype with a few counts. J is TRBJ1-1 and V is TRBV10-3; weak D call: TRBD1 (5 bases). Germline V lookup: CDR1 ENHRY, CDR2 SYGVKD. CDR3 length: 11 amino acids. Between the trimmed V and J ends, which lost 7 bases and 5 bases, there was a span of 8 bases. The CDR3 loop is CAIMGGTEAFF. As DNA, the CDR3 is TGTGCCATCATGGGGGGTACTGAAGCTTTCTTT.